The 16 T cell receptor beta chains given below trace back to one sample, sequenced in a study of cytomegalovirus exposure and HLA in healthy donors. Libraries were prepared by immunoSEQ multiplex PCR; TCRdb keeps only in-frame clonotypes and omits some of them. Of some 46,000 clones in the sample, roughly 92% were seen once. Sequenced material: PBMCs. Receptors originate from a man younger than 30 in good health and CMV-seronegative.

The chain combines TRBV14 with TRBJ2-5, with D possibly being TRBD2 (5 bases). Trimming stripped 3 bases from V and 5 bases from J, with 22 bases between. Germline V gene sequence: CDR1 SGHDN, CDR2 FVKESK. This CDR3 is 17 amino acids long. The CDR3 region is CASSQGWTLKLPETQYF. The CDR3 DNA reads as TGTGCCAGCAGCCAGGGATGGACTCTCAAGCTTCCTGAGACCCAGTACTTC.

This clone has just one count. V is TRBV27 and J is TRBJ2-1; 10 bases fit TRBD2. The germline gives CDR1 MNHEY, CDR2 SMNVEV (reference sequence). With V trimmed by 4 bases and J by 7 bases, 13 bases remained unmatched. The CDR3 sequence is 17 residues long. CDR3 sequence reads: CASSSTLSGRAGNEQFF. The CDR3 DNA follows: TGTGCCAGCAGTTCCACCCTCAGCGGGAGGGCCGGAAATGAGCAGTTCTTC.

V and J are TRBV28 and TRBJ2-7; 12 bases align to TRBD2. With V trimmed by 5 bases and J by 4 bases, 6 bases remained unmatched. Germline lookup yields CDR1 MDHEN and CDR2 SYDVKM. The CDR3 contains 15 residues. CDR3 sequence (DNA): TGTGCCAGCAGTCCGACTAGCGGGAGAGTGTACGAGCAGTACTTC. It encodes CASSPTSGRVYEQYF.

V usage is TRBV19 and J usage is TRBJ1-5; 8 bases are a match to TRBD1. Germline lookup yields CDR1 LNHDA and CDR2 SQIVND (reference sequence). V lost 7 bases to trimming and J lost 5 bases; unmatched junction nucleotides: 13. The CDR3 sequence is 16 residues long. In nucleotides, the CDR3 is TGTGCCAGTACCCCCCGGGGCAGGGGGCTCTATCAGCCCCAGCATTTT. Its protein is CASTPRGRGLYQPQHF.

This clone was counted a single time. This chain uses TRBV11-2 with TRBJ2-7, with 9 bases aligning to TRBD1. The V segment lost 0 bases and the J segment 4 bases; nucleotides outside the gene matches: 4. CDR1 and CDR2 (germline): SGHAT, FQNNGV. This CDR3 region has 15 residues. In DNA form, the CDR3 reads TGTGCCAGCAGCTTAGAGTTGGGGACAGGGTACGAGCAGTACTTC. As protein: CASSLELGTGYEQYF.

This chain connects TRBV2 to TRBJ2-1; 9 nucleotides match TRBD2. This CDR3 contains 15 residues. Germline-derived CDR1 and CDR2 are SNHLY and FYNNEI. Losses at the gene ends were 7 bases for V and 8 bases for J; bases not matched to a gene: 12. The CDR3 loop reads CASIPVAGGRYEQFF. DNA for the CDR3: TGTGCCAGCATCCCTGTGGCGGGGGGGCGGTATGAGCAGTTCTTC. Full variable domain (rest looked up from reference TRBV2 and TRBJ2-1): EPEVTQTPSHQVTQMGQEVILRCVPISNHLYFYWYRQILGQKVEFLVSFYNNEISEKSEIFDDQFSVERPDGSNFTLKIRSTKLEDSAMYFCASIPVAGGRYEQFFGPGTRLTVL.

The chain links TRBV5-8 to TRBJ1-5, with 7 bases that match TRBD1. Germline CDR1 is SGHTS and CDR2 is YDEGEE. The ends lost 2 bases at V and 2 bases at J; junction bases unmatched: 4. This CDR3 has 15 amino acids. The CDR3 loop is CASSLGQGGNQPQHF. CDR3 sequence (DNA): TGTGCCAGCAGCTTAGGGCAGGGGGGCAATCAGCCCCAGCATTTT. Filled out from reference TRBV5-8 and TRBJ1-5, the complete variable domain reads EAGVTQSPTHLIKTRGQQATLRCSPISGHTSVYWYQQALGLGLQFLLWYDEGEERNRGNFPPRFSGRQFPNYSSELNVNALELEDSALYLCASSLGQGGNQPQHFGDGTRLSIL.

The V call is TRBV4-2, the J call TRBJ2-3, with TRBD2 matching over 14 bases. The germline V gene has CDR1 LGHNA and CDR2 YNFKEQ. The V gene end was trimmed by 4 bases and the J gene end by 0 bases; junction bases not matched to a gene: 6. There are 18 residues in the CDR3. The CDR3 coding sequence is TGTGCCAGCAGCCCTTGGACTAGCGGGGGGACTAGCACAGATACGCAGTATTTT. It codes for CASSPWTSGGTSTDTQYF.

The J gene is TRBJ1-6, the V gene TRBV7-6; D remains ambiguous. CDR1 is SGHVS and CDR2 is FNYEAQ in the germline V gene. The V end was cut by 2 bases, the J end by 6 bases, with 11 bases between. The CDR3 is made up of 15 amino acids. CDR3 in amino acids: CASSLRTQSNSPLHF. As DNA, the CDR3 is TGTGCCAGCAGCTTACGAACACAGAGTAATTCACCCCTCCACTTT.

The chain uses TRBV7-2 and TRBJ1-2; TRBD1 agrees at 7 bases. The germline CDR1 and CDR2 sequences are SGHTA and FQGNSA. This CDR3 region has 15 residues. Losses at the gene ends were 0 bases for V and 8 bases for J; bases not matched to a gene: 9. The CDR3 loop reads CASSLARKGAEGYTF. CDR3 nucleotide sequence: TGTGCCAGCAGCTTAGCGCGGAAGGGGGCTGAGGGCTACACCTTC.

The chain is built from TRBV5-3 and TRBJ1-1; weak D call: TRBD1 (5 bases). TRBV5-3 is marked as an open reading frame, function uncertain. Deletions cut 4 bases from V and 3 bases from J, with 22 bases between. The CDR3 loop spans 17 amino acids. The CDR3 is CARSDHFTSGRDTEAFF. Written as DNA, the CDR3 is TGTGCCAGAAGCGATCACTTCACATCAGGGAGGGACACTGAAGCTTTCTTT.

The chain combines TRBV19 with TRBJ1-4; no clear D gene. The germline V and J ends were trimmed by 0 bases and 3 bases, with 11 bases remaining between them. The CDR3 has 16 amino acids. In germline, CDR1 is LNHDA, CDR2 SQIVND (reference sequence). CDR3 region: CASSIEAPFANEKLFF. DNA for the CDR3: TGTGCCAGTAGTATAGAGGCACCATTTGCTAATGAAAAACTGTTTTTT.

CDR3 residues: CASSEWGGPGSNQPQHF. CDR3 nucleotides: TGTGCCAGCAGTGAATGGGGGGGTCCGGGAAGCAATCAGCCCCAGCATTTT. This chain links TRBV6-1 with TRBJ1-5; possible D gene TRBD1, 5 bases. The V end was cut by 2 bases, the J end by 1 base, with 15 bases between. CDR3 size: 17 residues. Germline V gene data show CDR1 as MNHNS and CDR2 as SASEGT.

The J gene is TRBJ1-1, the V gene TRBV7-3; 9 nucleotides match TRBD1. The trim removed 5 bases at V and 1 base at J, leaving 2 bases unmatched. The CDR3 extends over 14 amino acids. Germline V gives CDR1 SGHTA, CDR2 FQGTGA. The DNA of the CDR3 is TGTGCCAGCAGCCAGACAGGGGGGAACACTGAAGCTTTCTTT. Amino acid sequence: CASSQTGGNTEAFF.

The chain joins TRBV7-2 to TRBJ1-5, with D unresolved. The germline V gene encodes CDR1 SGHTA and CDR2 FQGNSA. V was trimmed by 0 bases and J by 11 bases, leaving 11 bases between them. The CDR3 is 13 residues long. The DNA for the CDR3 is TGTGCCAGCAGCTTAGCGCACCCCGGGGCCCAGCATTTT. This codes for CASSLAHPGAQHF.

The V and J genes are TRBV6-5 and TRBJ1-2; D ambiguous. The CDR3 length is 13 residues. The germline V gene has CDR1 MNHEY and CDR2 SVGAGI. Trimming stripped 6 bases from V and 0 bases from J, with 8 bases between. CDR3 sequence (DNA): TGTGCCAGCAGCCAAACAACTAACTATGGCTACACCTTC. It yields the protein CASSQTTNYGYTF.